Each of the 16 T cell receptor beta chains below was sequenced from the same sample in a study of regulatory T cells in long-lasting Graves disease. Arm-PCR of CDR3 regions and iRepertoire HTBI primers were used to build TCR beta libraries. TCRdb analysed the multiplex PCR reads with MiXCR anew, one entry per CDR3 protein. The table has 300,000 to 400,000 distinct CDR3 sequences, less than 20% seen once. Time point: persistent/refractory GD, antithyroid drugs over 5 years with positive TRAb. PBMC RNA served as the TCR library source. The sequences come from peripheral blood mononuclear cells (PBMCs), collected when the disease was refractory, from a patient treated with antithyroid drugs. Every receptor here comes from a female donor with Graves disease.

This clonotype showed up many times. V and J are TRBV27 and TRBJ2-6, with D unresolved. Germline assignment: CDR1 MNHEY and CDR2 SMNVEV (reference sequence). The CDR3 runs to 13 residues. V was shortened by 6 bases and J by 4 bases, with 7 bases between the two germline ends. The CDR3 nucleotides are TGTGCCAGCAGCATCCGCGGGGCCAACGTCCTGACTTTC. Translation gives CASSIRGANVLTF.

In this sample, this clonotype turned up many times. V is TRBV7-2 and J is TRBJ1-6; 9 nucleotides agree with TRBD1. V shed 4 bases and J 8 bases; nucleotides not matched to a gene: 9. Germline values: CDR1 SGHTA, CDR2 FQGNSA. CDR3 size: 16 residues. CDR3 nucleotides: TGTGCCAGCAGCTCGAACAGGGGGCGGAGGGATTCACCCCTCCACTTT. Encoded protein: CASSSNRGRRDSPLHF.

This rearrangement joins TRBV18 to TRBJ1-2, with 7 bases matching TRBD1. This CDR3 spans 14 amino acids. The V gene end was trimmed by 5 bases and the J gene end by 0 bases; junction bases not matched to a gene: 3. Germline CDR1 KGHSH, CDR2 LQKENI. The CDR3 DNA is TGTGCCAGCTCAGCGGGACAGTCTAACTATGGCTACACCTTC. Protein: CASSAGQSNYGYTF.

V and J are TRBV20-1 and TRBJ1-5; 9 nucleotides agree with TRBD1. The CDR3 consists of 16 residues. CDR1 DFQATT and CDR2 SNEGSKA come from the germline V gene (reference sequence). The trim removed 6 bases at V and 3 bases at J, leaving 12 bases unmatched. In nucleotides, the CDR3 is TGCAGTGCCACGTCGGGACAGGGATTGTCCAATCAGCCCCAGCATTTT. It is translated as CSATSGQGLSNQPQHF.

In its sample, this clonotype was seen many times. The V gene is TRBV7-8, the J gene TRBJ1-1; D is undetermined. V lost 2 bases, J lost 8 bases, and 9 bases lay in between. The germline CDR1 and CDR2 sequences are SGHVS and FQNEAQ. The CDR3 is 12 amino acids. The CDR3: CASSLWGGEAFF. Written as DNA, the CDR3 is TGTGCCAGCAGCTTATGGGGAGGGGAAGCTTTCTTT. Using reference TRBV7-8 and TRBJ1-1 for the parts outside the CDR3, the full variable domain is GAGVSQSPRYKVAKRGQDVALRCDPISGHVSLFWYQQALGQGPEFLTYFQNEAQLDKSGLPSDRFFAERPEGSVSTLKIQRTQQEDSAVYLCASSLWGGEAFFGQGTRLTVV.

This sequence joins TRBV7-3 and TRBJ1-3, with TRBD1 matching 9 bases. The ends lost 5 bases at V and 3 bases at J; junction bases unmatched: 8. Germline lookup yields CDR1 SGHTA and CDR2 FQGTGA. This CDR3 contains 16 residues. The CDR3 spells CASSPTGGVGGNTIYF. The DNA for the CDR3 is TGTGCCAGCAGCCCTACAGGGGGCGTAGGTGGAAACACCATATATTTT. The entire variable domain, with the rest obtained from reference TRBV7-3 and TRBJ1-3, is as follows: GAGVSQTPSNKVTEKGKYVELRCDPISGHTALYWYRQSLGQGPEFLIYFQGTGAADDSGLPNDRFFAVRPEGSVSTLKIQRTERGDSAVYLCASSPTGGVGGNTIYFGEGSWLTVV.

This clonotype was observed at least ten times. The chain carries TRBV12-3 or TRBV12-4 and TRBJ2-7, with 12 positions matching TRBD2. With V trimmed by 6 bases and J by 7 bases, 7 bases remained unmatched. The CDR3 runs to 14 residues. Here the CDR3 reads CASSRLAGVGEQYF. Written as DNA, the CDR3 is TGTGCCAGCAGCCGACTAGCGGGAGTAGGGGAGCAGTACTTC.

This clonotype has at least ten counts. This chain links TRBV7-2 with TRBJ2-7, with D unclear. This CDR3 comprises 11 residues. Trimming cost V 7 bases and J 1 base, with 5 bases left between them. Germline CDR1 is SGHTA and CDR2 is FQGNSA. CDR3 sequence: CASTGSYEQYF. In DNA, the CDR3 is TGTGCCAGCACCGGATCCTACGAGCAGTACTTC. Full variable domain (remainder filled in from reference TRBV7-2 and TRBJ2-7): GAGVSQSPSNKVTEKGKDVELRCDPISGHTALYWYRQSLGQGLEFLIYFQGNSAPDKSGLPSDRFSAERTGGSVSTLTIQRTQQEDSAVYLCASTGSYEQYFGPGTRLTVT.

V gene TRBV6-1 combines with J gene TRBJ1-6, with 9 bases aligning to TRBD1. V shed 7 bases and J 9 bases; nucleotides not matched to a gene: 13. Looked up from germline, CDR1 is MNHNS and CDR2 is SASEGT. This CDR3 is 16 amino acids long. In DNA form, the CDR3 reads TGTGCCAGCACCAACCCCCCGGGACAGGGAACTTCACCCCTCCACTTT. This translates into CASTNPPGQGTSPLHF.

This clonotype has only a few counts. The genes are TRBV7-6 and TRBJ2-2, with TRBD2 matching 10 bases. The V gene's germline CDR1 is SGHVS and CDR2 FNYEAQ. J lost 7 bases, V lost 1 base, and 6 bases had no gene match. The CDR3 runs 16 residues. DNA of the CDR3: TGTGCCAGCAGCTTAGTGGCTAGCGGGAGCTTCGGGGAGCTGTTTTTT. It yields the protein CASSLVASGSFGELFF.

There are many counts of this clonotype. The V gene is TRBV30, the J gene TRBJ2-7; D gene ambiguous. V was pared by 0 bases and J by 4 bases, with 10 bases between. The CDR3 contains 13 residues. Looked up from germline, CDR1 is GTSNPN and CDR2 is SVGIG (reference sequence). For the CDR3, the DNA is TGTGCCTGGAGTGTACAACAAGTATACGAGCAGTACTTC. The encoded protein is CAWSVQQVYEQYF.

CDR3 sequence (DNA): TGTGCCAGCAGTTCCGGGACTAAGGTCGGGGGCTACGAGCAGTACTTC. Translated, it gives CASSSGTKVGGYEQYF. The chain couples TRBV12-3 or TRBV12-4 to TRBJ2-7; 7 nucleotides agree with TRBD2. V trimming: 4 bases; J trimming: 3 bases; junction bases outside the gene matches: 12. The CDR3 length is 16 residues.

The chain is built from TRBV9 and TRBJ1-3; 7 bases match TRBD1. Per germline, CDR1 SGDLS and CDR2 YYNGEE. This CDR3 region has 14 residues. Trimming at V came to 1 base and at J to 3 bases, leaving 1 base not matched to a gene. The CDR3 loop is CASSVQGDGNTIYF. CDR3 in DNA: TGTGCCAGCAGCGTACAGGGGGATGGAAACACCATATATTTT.

There are a few counts of this clonotype. This rearrangement joins TRBV18 to TRBJ1-1, with D perhaps matching TRBD1 (6 bases). The CDR3 spans 13 residues. The ends were cut back, 10 bases at V and 2 bases at J, with 14 bases in the middle. Germline V gene data show CDR1 as KGHSH and CDR2 as LQKENI. The CDR3 nucleotides read TGTGCCACCGCAACAGGGACTAACACTGAAGCTTTCTTT. This translates into CATATGTNTEAFF.

This clonotype came up many times. The CDR3 protein is CASSFRPMNTEAFF. The CDR3 DNA reads as TGTGCCAGCAGTTTTAGGCCGATGAACACTGAAGCTTTCTTT. The chain combines TRBV12-3 or TRBV12-4 with TRBJ1-1, with D uncertain. The CDR3 has 14 amino acids. Trimming took 3 bases from V and 0 from J, leaving 8 bases between them.

The V and J genes are TRBV11-2 and TRBJ2-1; TRBD2 matches at 11 bases. Unmatched junction bases numbered 8, after V lost 4 bases and J lost 6 bases. CDR3 size: 16 residues. Germline values: CDR1 SGHAT, CDR2 FQNNGV. The CDR3 sequence: CASSSISGGGRNEQFF. CDR3 nucleotide sequence: TGTGCCAGCAGCTCGATTAGCGGGGGGGGCCGCAATGAGCAGTTCTTC.